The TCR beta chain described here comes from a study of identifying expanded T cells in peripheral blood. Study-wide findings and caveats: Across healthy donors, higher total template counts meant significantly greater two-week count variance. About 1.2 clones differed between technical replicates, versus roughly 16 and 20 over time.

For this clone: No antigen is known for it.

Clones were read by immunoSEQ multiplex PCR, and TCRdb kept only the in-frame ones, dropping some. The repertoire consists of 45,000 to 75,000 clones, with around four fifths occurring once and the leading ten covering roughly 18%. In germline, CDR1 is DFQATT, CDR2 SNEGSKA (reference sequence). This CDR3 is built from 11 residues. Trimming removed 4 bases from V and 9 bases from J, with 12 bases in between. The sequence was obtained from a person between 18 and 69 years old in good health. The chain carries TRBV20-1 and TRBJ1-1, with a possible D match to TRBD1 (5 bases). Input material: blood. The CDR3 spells CSAKAGNKAFF. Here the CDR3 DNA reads TGCAGTGCTAAAGCAGGGAATAAAGCTTTCTTT.